This TCR beta chain was sequenced during a study of response to subunit inactivated influenza vaccine. TCRdb redid the calling of the RT-PCR reads with MiXCR, one entry per CDR3 protein. The profile shows just over 300,000 distinct CDR3 sequences, 20% to 25% of them singletons. General study points: There was a suggestion from the authors that each seasonal influenza vaccination recruits few new T cells.

In regard to this clonotype: The target antigen is unknown.

The CDR3 is 14 amino acids. Germline V CDR1 and CDR2: SGHDT, YYEEEE. V lost 1 base and J 6 bases, leaving 13 bases between the germline ends. This clonotype originated in a man between 50 and 69 years old who received an inactivated influenza vaccine. This sample comprised PBMCs from blood, obtained 21 months after vaccination. V gene TRBV5-6 combines with J gene TRBJ1-1, with D possibly being TRBD1 (6 bases). Written as DNA, the CDR3 is TGTGCCAGCAGCTTGATGGGGGCGAGCGCTGAAGCTTTCTTT. Its translation: CASSLMGASAEAFF. The entire variable domain, with the rest obtained from reference TRBV5-6 and TRBJ1-1, is as follows: DAGVTQSPTHLIKTRGQQVTLRCSPKSGHDTVSWYQQALGQGPQFIFQYYEEEERQRGNFPDRFSGHQFPNYSSELNVNALLLGDSALYLCASSLMGASAEAFFGQGTRLTVV.